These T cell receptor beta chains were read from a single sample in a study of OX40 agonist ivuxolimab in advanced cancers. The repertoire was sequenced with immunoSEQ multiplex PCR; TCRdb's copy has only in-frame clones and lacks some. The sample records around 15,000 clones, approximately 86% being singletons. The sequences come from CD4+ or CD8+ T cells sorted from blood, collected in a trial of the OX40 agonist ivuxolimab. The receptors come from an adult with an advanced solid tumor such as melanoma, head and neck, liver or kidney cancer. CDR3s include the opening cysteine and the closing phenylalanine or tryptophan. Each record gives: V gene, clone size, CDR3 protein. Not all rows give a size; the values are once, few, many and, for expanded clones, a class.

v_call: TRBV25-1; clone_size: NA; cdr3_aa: CASSAAGVSETQYF
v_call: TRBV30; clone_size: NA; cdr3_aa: CAWSPRPPREAFF
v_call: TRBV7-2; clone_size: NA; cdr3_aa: CASSLRGVNEKLFF
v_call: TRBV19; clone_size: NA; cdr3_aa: CASSMGAGPQPQHF
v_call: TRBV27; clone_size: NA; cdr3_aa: CASRWGDRGYTF
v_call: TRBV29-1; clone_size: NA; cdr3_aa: CSAGTGRNYGYTF
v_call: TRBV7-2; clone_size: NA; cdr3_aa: CASSPWETQYF
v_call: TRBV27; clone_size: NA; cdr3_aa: CASSLSHGRTAAQYF
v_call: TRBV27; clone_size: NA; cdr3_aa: CASSRFAGTALNEKLFF
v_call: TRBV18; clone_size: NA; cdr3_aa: CASSPRRGDRNIQYF
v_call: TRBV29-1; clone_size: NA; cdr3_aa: CSVGQGYQETQYF
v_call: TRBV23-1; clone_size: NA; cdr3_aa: CASSPSGGTEEAFF
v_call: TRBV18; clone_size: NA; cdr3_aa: CASSPLDTPNYGYTF
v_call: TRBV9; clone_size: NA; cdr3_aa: CASSVGASGGRESYNEQFF
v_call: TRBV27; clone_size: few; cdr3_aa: CASSFLLGANVLTF
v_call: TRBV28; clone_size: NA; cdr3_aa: CASSLGGGTEKLFF
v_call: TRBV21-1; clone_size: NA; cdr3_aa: CASSKVGTGEETQYF
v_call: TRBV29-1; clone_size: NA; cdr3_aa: CSVTTPERTEAFF
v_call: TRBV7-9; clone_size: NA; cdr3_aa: CASSRATVTGTHHF
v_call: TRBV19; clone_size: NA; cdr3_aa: CASSIYGRAGTGELFF
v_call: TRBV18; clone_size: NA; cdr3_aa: CASSPTSGSYNEQFF
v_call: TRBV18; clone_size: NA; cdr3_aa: CASSPVGGSYEQYF
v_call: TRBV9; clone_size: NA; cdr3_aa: CASSPRTANYGYTF
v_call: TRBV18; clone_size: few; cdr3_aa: CASSPPGTSNQPQHF
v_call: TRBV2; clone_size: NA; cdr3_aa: CASDSGGQPQHF
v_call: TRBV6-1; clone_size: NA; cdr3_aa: CASLNRGNTEAFF
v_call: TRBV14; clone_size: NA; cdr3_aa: CASSQGARSETQYF
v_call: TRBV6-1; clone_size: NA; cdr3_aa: CASSAGQGVADTQYF
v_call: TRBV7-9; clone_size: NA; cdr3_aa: CATQGFDEQFF
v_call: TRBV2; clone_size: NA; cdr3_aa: CASSARTAGQGSYEQYF
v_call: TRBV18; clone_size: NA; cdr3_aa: CASSLQGASSYEQYF
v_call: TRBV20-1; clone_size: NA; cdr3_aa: CSLLGTGELFF
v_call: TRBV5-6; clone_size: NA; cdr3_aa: CASSGNMETQYF
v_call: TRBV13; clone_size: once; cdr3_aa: CASSLKGLAGTDTQYF
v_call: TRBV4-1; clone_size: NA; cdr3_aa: CASSLPGGNTGELFF
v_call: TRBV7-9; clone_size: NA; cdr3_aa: CASSRTRGTNTGELFF
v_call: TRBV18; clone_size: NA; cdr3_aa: CASSPGPNTEAFF
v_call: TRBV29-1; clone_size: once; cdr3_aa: CSVAPYSGANVLTF
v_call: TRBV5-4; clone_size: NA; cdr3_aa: CASSFPLAGKSNEQFF
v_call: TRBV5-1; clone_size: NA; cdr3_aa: CASSLERAAYGYTF
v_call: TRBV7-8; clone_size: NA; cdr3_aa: CASTRRASGTKNTGELFF